This T cell receptor beta chain was recorded in a study of blood T cell repertoires in COVID-19. Study in general: T cells, B-cell-depleted T cells, or PBMCs supplied cDNA or gDNA.

The table came from immunoSEQ multiplex PCR; TCRdb's copy has only in-frame clones and leaves some out. The sample has about 180,000 clones, 82% seen once. This clone appeared a single time. Cohort assignment relied on participant-reported clinical history. Cohort 3 donors counted as recovered after two negative PCRs, clearance, or resolved symptoms. This clonotype was sampled from a man aged 60 to 69 who had recovered from COVID-19. Sequenced material: PBMCs or T cells enriched from blood (not recorded which).

The DNA for the CDR3 is TGTGCCAGCAGCGTAGGATCAGGGGGCAACTACGAGCAGTACTTC. It encodes CASSVGSGGNYEQYF. The chain employs TRBV9 and TRBJ2-7, with 8 bases fitting TRBD1. Germline V gene sequence: CDR1 SGDLS, CDR2 YYNGEE. Trimming at V came to 0 bases and at J to 3 bases, leaving 5 bases not matched to a gene. CDR3 length: 15 amino acids.